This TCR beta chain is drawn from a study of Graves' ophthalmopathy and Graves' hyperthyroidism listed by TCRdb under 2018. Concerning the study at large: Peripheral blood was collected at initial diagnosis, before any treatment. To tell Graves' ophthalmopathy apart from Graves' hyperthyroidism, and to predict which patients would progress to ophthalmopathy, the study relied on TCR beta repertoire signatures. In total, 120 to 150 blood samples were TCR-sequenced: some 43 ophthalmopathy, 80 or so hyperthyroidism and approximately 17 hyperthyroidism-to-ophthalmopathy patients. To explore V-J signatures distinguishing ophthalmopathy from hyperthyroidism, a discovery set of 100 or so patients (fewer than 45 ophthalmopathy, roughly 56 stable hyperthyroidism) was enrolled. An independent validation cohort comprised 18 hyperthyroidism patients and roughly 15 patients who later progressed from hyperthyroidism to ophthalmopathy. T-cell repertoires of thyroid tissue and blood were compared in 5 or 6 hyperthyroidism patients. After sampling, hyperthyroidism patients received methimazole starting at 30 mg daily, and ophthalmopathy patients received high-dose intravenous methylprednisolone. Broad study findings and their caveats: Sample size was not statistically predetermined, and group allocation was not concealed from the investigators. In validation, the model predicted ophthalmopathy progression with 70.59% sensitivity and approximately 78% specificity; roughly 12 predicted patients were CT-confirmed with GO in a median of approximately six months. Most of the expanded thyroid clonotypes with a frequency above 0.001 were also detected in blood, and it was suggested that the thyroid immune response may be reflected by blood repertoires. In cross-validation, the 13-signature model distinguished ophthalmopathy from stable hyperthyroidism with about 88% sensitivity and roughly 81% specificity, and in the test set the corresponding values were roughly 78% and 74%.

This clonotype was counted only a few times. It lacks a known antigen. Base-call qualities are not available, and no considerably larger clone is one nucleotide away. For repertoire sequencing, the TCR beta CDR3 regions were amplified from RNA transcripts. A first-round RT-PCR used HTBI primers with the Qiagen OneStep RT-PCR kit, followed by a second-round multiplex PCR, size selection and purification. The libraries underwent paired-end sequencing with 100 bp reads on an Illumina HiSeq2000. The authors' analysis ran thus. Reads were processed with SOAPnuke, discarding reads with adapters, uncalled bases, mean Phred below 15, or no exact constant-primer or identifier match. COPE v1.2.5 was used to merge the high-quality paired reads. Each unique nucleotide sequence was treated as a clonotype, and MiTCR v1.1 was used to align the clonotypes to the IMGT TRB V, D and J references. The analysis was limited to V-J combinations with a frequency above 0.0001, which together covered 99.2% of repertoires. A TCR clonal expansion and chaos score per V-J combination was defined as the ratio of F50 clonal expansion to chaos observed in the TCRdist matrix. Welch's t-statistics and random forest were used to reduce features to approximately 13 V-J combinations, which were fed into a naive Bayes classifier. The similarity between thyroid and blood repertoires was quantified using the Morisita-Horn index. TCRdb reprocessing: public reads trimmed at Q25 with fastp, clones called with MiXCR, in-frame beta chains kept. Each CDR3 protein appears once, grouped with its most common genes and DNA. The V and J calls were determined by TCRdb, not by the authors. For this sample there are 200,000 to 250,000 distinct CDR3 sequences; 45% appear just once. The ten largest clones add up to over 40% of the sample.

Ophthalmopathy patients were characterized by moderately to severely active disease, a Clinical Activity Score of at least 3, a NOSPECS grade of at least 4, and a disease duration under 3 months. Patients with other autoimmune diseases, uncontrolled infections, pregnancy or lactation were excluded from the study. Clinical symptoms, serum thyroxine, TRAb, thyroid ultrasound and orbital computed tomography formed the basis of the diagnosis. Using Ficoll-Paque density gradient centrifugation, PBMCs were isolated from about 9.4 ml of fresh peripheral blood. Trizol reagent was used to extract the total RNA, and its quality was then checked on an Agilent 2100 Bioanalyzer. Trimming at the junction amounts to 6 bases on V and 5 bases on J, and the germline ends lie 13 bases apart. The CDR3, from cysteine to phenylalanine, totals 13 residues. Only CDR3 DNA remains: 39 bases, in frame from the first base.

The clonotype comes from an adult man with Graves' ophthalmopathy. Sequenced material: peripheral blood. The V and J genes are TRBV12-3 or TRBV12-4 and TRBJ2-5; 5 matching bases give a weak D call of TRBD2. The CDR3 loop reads CASSPLSGETQYF. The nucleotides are TGTGCCAGCAGCCCTCTCTCGGGGGAGACCCAGTACTTC.